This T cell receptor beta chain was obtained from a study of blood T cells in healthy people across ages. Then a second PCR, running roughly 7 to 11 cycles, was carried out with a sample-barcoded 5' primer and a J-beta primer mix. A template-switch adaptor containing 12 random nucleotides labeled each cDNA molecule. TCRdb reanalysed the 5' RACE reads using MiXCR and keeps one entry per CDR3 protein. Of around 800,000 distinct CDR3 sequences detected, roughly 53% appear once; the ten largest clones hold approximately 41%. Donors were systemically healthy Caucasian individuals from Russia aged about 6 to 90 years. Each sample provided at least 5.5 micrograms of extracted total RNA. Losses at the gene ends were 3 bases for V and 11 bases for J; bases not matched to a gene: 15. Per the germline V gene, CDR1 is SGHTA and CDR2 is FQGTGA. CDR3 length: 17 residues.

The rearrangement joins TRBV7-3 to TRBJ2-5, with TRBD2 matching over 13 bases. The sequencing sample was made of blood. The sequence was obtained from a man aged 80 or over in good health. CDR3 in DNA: TGTGCCAGCAGCTTTAGGGGACTAGCGGGATTCTACAATGAGCAGTACTTC. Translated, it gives CASSFRGLAGFYNEQYF.